This paragraph reports one T cell receptor (beta chain). Its antigen is undetermined. MiXCR, applied by TCRdb to the 5' RACE reads, yields one record per CDR3 protein. The sample has 530,000 or so distinct CDR3 sequences; 15% to 20% are singletons. The sample is drawn from a study of T-cell memory formation after mild COVID-19. Study-wide background: TCR clusters were mostly confined to one donor each.

The V and J ends lost 2 bases and 3 bases respectively, with 8 bases between them. The CDR3 contains 13 residues. The germline gives CDR1 MNHEY, CDR2 SVGAGI. Study-wide results and caveats: Cross-reactive memory apparently joined, as some responding clones appeared in pre-infection memory. Clones contracting day 15 to 85 were balanced CD4/CD8; later expanders leaned CD4+.

The TCR comes from an adult woman who had mild COVID-19 (a few samples of this study predate the infection). Cell type and time point are not known. The sample was PBMCs or a T cell subset sorted from them (not recorded which). The V gene is TRBV6-5, the J gene TRBJ2-7; D possibly corresponds to TRBD2 (5 bases). The chain's CDR3 is CASSYGLSYEQYF. The CDR3 coding sequence is TGTGCCAGCAGTTACGGACTTAGCTACGAGCAGTACTTC.